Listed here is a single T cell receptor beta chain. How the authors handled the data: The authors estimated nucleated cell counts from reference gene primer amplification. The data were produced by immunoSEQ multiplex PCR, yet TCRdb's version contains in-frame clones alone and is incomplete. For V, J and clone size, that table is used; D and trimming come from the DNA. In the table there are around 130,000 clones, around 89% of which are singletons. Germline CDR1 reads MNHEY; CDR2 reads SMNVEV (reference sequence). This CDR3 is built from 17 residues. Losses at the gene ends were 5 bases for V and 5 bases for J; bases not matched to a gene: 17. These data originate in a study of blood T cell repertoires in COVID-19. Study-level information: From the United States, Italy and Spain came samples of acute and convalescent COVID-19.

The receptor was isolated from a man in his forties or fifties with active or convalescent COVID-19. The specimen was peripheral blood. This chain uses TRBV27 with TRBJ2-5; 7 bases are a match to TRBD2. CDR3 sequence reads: CASSPFVGEGFFETQYF. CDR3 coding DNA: TGTGCCAGCAGTCCTTTCGTCGGGGAGGGGTTCTTCGAGACCCAGTACTTC.